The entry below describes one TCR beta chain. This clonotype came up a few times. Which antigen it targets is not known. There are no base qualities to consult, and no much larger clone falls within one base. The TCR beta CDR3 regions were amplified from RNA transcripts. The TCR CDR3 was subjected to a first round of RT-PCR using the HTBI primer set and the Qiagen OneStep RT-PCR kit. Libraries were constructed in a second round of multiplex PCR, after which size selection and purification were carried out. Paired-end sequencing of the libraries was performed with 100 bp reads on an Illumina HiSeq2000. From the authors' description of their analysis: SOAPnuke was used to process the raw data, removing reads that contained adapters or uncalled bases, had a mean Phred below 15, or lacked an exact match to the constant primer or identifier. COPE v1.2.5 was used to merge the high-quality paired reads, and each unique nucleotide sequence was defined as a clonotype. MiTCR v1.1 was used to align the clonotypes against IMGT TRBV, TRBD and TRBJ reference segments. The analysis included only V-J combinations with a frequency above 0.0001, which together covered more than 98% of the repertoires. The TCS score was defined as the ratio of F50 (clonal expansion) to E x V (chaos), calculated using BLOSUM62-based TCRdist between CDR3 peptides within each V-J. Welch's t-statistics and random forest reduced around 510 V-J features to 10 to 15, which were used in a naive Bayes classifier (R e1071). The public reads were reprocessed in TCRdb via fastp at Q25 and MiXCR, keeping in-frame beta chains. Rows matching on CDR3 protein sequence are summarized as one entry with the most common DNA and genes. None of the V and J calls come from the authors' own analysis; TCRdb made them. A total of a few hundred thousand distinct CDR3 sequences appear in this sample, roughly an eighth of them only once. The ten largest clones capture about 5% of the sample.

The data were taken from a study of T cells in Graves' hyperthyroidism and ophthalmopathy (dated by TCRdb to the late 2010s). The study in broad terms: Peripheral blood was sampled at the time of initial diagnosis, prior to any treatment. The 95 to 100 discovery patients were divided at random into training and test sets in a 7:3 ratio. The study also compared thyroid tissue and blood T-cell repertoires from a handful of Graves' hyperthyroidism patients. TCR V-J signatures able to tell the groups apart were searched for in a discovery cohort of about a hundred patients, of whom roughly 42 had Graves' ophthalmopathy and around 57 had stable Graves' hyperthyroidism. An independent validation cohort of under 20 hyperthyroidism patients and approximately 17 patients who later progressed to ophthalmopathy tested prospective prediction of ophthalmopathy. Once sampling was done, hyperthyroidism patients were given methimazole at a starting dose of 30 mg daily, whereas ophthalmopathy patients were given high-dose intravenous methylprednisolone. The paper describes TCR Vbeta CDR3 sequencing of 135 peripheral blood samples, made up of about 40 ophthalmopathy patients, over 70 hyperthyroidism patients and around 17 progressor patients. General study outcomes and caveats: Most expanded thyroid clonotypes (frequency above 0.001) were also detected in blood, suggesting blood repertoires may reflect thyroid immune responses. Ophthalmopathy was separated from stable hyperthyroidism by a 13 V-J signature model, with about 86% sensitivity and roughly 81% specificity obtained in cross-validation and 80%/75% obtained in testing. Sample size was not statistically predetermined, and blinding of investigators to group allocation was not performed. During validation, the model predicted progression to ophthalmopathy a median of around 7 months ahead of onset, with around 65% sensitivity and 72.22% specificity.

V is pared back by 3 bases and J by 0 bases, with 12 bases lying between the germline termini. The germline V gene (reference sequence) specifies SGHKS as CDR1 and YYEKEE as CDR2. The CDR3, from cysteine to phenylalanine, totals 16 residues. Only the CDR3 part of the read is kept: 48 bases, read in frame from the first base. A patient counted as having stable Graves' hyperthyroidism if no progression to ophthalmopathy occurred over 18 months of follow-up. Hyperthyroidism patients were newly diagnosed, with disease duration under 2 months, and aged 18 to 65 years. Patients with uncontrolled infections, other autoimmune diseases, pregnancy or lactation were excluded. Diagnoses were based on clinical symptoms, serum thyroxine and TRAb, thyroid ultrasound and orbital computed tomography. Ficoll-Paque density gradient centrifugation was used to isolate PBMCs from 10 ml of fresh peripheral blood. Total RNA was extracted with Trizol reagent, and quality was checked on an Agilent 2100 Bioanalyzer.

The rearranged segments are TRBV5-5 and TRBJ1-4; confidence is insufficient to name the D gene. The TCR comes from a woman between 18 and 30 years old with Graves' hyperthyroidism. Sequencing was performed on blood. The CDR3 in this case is CASSSLGAPTNEKLFF. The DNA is TGTGCCAGCAGCTCCCTTGGAGCTCCAACTAATGAAAAACTGTTTTTT.